This T cell receptor (beta chain) was identified during a study of identical twins. Template switching added a universal primer site; cDNA carried unique molecular identifiers. TCRdb reprocessed the 5' RACE reads with MiXCR, giving one entry per CDR3 protein. This table has 650,000 to 750,000 distinct CDR3 sequences, 21% appearing once. The germline V gene encodes CDR1 SGHTA and CDR2 FQGTGA. V was clipped by 5 bases and J by 3 bases; unmatched bases: 5. This CDR3 has 14 amino acids. This clonotype was picked up a small number of times. The same data also went into a second study, on T cells expressing NK-cell markers. That paper adds: Beta-chain profiling covered CD3+CD56+NKG2C+, CD3+CD56+NKG2C- and CD3+CD56-NKG2C+ sorted subsets.

The chain is built from TRBV7-3 and TRBJ2-7; 9 bases align to TRBD2. The source of this sequence is a woman under 30 in good health. The specimen sequenced was PBMCs. CDR3 region: CASSPGLARYEQYF. The CDR3 nucleotides read TGTGCCAGCAGCCCAGGACTAGCGCGCTACGAGCAGTACTTC.